What follows describes a single T cell receptor beta chain. Its matching antigen is unknown. This sample is drawn from a study of cytomegalovirus exposure and HLA in healthy donors. With 60 Vbeta and 13 Jbeta primers, the PCR was carried out. Sequenced by immunoSEQ multiplex PCR; TCRdb stores in-frame clones only, minus some. Here the sample spans some 200,000 clones, roughly four fifths being singletons. Study-level results: Analysis performed later showed TCR beta chains linked to HLA being more clonally expanded than equally common others.

V gave up 5 bases and J gave up 7 bases, with 12 bases separating them. There are 12 residues in the CDR3. Germline CDR1 SGHVS, CDR2 FQNEAQ. Likely unrecorded immune exposures existed in these nominally healthy donors. V is TRBV7-8 and J is TRBJ2-7; no clear D. The receptor's source is a young woman in good health and CMV-seropositive. The sequencing sample was made of PBMCs. CDR3 region: CASSPPSEEQYF. The CDR3 nucleotides read TGTGCCAGCAGCCCCCCGAGTGAGGAGCAGTACTTC.